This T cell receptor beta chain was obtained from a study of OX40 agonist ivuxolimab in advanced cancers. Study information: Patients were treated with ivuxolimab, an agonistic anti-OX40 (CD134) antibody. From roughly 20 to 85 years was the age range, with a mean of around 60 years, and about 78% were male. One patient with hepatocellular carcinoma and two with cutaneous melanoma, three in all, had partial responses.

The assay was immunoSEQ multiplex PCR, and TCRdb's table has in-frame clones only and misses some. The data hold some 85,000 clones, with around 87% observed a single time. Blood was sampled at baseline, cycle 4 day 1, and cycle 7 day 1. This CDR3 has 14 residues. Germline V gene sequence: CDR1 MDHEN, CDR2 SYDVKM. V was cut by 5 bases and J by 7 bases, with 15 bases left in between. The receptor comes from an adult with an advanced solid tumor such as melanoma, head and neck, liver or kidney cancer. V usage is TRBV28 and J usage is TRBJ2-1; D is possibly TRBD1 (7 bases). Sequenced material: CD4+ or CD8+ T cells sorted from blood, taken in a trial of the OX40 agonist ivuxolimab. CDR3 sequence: CASSGTEGGNEQFF. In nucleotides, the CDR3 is TGTGCCAGCAGTGGGACAGAAGGGGGGAATGAGCAGTTCTTC.